One and the same sample provided the 25 T cell receptor beta chains below, sequenced in a study of STAT5B mutations in CD4+ large granular lymphocyte leukemia. TCRdb's copy holds only in-frame clones and misses some; the assay was immunoSEQ multiplex PCR. The sample lists tens of thousands of clones, over 60% occurring once. Sequenced input: CD4+ T cells from blood buffy coats. The receptor source for this set is a human donor in good health.

V is TRBV9 and J is TRBJ2-3, with D perhaps being TRBD1 or TRBD2 (5 bases each). The germline V gene has CDR1 SGDLS and CDR2 YYNGEE. V dropped 0 bases and J dropped 2 bases, with 10 bases sitting between them. The CDR3 length is 15 residues. The CDR3 sequence is CASSVDPGTTDTQYF. DNA of the CDR3: TGTGCCAGCAGCGTAGACCCGGGGACCACAGATACGCAGTATTTT.

The chain carries TRBV19 and TRBJ2-5, with TRBD1 matching 7 bases. Germline CDR1 reads LNHDA; CDR2 reads SQIVND (reference sequence). CDR3 length: 13 residues. V lost 4 bases and J lost 5; bases outside the gene matches: 4. CDR3: CASSKTGSETQYF. CDR3 sequence (DNA): TGTGCCAGTAGTAAGACAGGGAGTGAGACCCAGTACTTC. Full variable domain (outside the CDR3, taken from reference TRBV19 and TRBJ2-5): DGGITQSPKYLFRKEGQNVTLSCEQNLNHDAMYWYRQDPGQGLRLIYYSQIVNDFQKGDIAEGYSVSREKKESFPLTVTSAQKNPTAFYLCASSKTGSETQYFGPGTRLLVL.

The chain uses TRBV19 and TRBJ2-7; maybe TRBD1 (6 bases). This CDR3 spans 13 amino acids. The germline V and J ends were trimmed by 1 base and 7 bases, with 11 bases remaining between them. CDR1 LNHDA and CDR2 SQIVND come from the germline V gene (reference sequence). The CDR3 DNA follows: TGTGCCAGTAGTATAGGCAGGGGTGGGGAGCAGTACTTC. This codes for CASSIGRGGEQYF.

The chain joins TRBV5-4 to TRBJ2-5; 11 bases line up with TRBD2. Per germline, CDR1 SGHNT and CDR2 YYREEE (reference sequence). There are 16 residues in the CDR3. The ends lost 4 bases at V and 5 bases at J; junction bases unmatched: 10. The CDR3 protein is CASSLGGLAGQETQYF. CDR3 bases: TGTGCCAGCAGCCTGGGTGGACTAGCGGGCCAGGAGACCCAGTACTTC.

The chain recombines TRBV18 with TRBJ2-7; TRBD1 is a possible D gene (5 bases). The CDR3 is 14 amino acids. Trimming removed 4 bases at V and 5 bases at J, with 15 bases between. The germline V gene has CDR1 KGHSH and CDR2 LQKENI. CDR3 nucleotide sequence: TGTGCCAGCTCACTATCCACGCAGGGTAACGAGCAGTACTTC. It encodes CASSLSTQGNEQYF.

This chain links TRBV6-1 with TRBJ2-1; 9 bases line up with TRBD2. V lost 2 bases to trimming and J lost 0 bases; unmatched junction nucleotides: 11. In germline, CDR1 is MNHNS, CDR2 SASEGT. This CDR3 region has 19 residues. The CDR3, as DNA: TGTGCCAGCAGTGAAAAGCGGGGGGCTAGCGGGAACTCCTACAATGAGCAGTTCTTC. It encodes CASSEKRGASGNSYNEQFF.

V and J are TRBV30 and TRBJ2-2; maybe TRBD2 (6 bases). Germline loops: CDR1 GTSNPN, CDR2 SVGIG (reference sequence). V dropped 1 base and J dropped 7 bases, with 7 bases sitting between them. This CDR3 has 12 residues. This chain's CDR3 is CAWSGEVGELFF. The CDR3 DNA sequence: TGTGCCTGGAGTGGGGAGGTCGGGGAGCTGTTTTTT.

The rearrangement links TRBV19 to TRBJ1-1; D remains ambiguous. This CDR3 is built from 13 residues. V was pared by 5 bases and J by 1 base, with 8 bases between. The germline V gene encodes CDR1 LNHDA and CDR2 SQIVND (reference sequence). As DNA, the CDR3 is TGTGCCAGTAGTTTAAGTGGGAACACTGAAGCTTTCTTT. Translation gives CASSLSGNTEAFF.

This clone was counted once. The rearrangement uses TRBV7-2 and TRBJ2-7, with D perhaps matching TRBD2 (5 bases). Between the trimmed V and J ends, which lost 0 bases and 2 bases, there was a span of 11 bases. This CDR3 spans 15 amino acids. Germline CDR1 is SGHTA and CDR2 is FQGNSA. Written as DNA, the CDR3 is TGTGCCAGCAGCTTAGCGTGGACGGGAACCTACGAGCAGTACTTC. The encoded protein is CASSLAWTGTYEQYF.

The chain has TRBV9 and TRBJ2-3; D gene unclear. The CDR3 covers 15 residues. Per the germline V gene, CDR1 is SGDLS and CDR2 is YYNGEE. Trimming removed 0 bases at V and 2 bases at J, with 10 bases between. The CDR3 DNA sequence: TGTGCCAGCAGCGTAGCGGGCGGCCCCACAGATACGCAGTATTTT. Its translation: CASSVAGGPTDTQYF.

The rearrangement links TRBV18 to TRBJ2-5, with 8 bases lining up with TRBD2. The closer fit of TRBJ2-7 to the DNA end suggests the J call may be wrong. The length of the CDR3 is 17 residues. Per germline, CDR1 KGHSH and CDR2 LQKENI. The CDR3 DNA is TGTGCCAGCTCACCCCGGGCTAGCGGGTTCTTCACCTACGAGCAGTACTTC. It yields the protein CASSPRASGFFTYEQYF.

This sequence joins TRBV18 and TRBJ2-1, with 7 positions matching TRBD1. Looked up from germline, CDR1 is KGHSH and CDR2 is LQKENI. The CDR3 runs 13 residues. The ends lost 4 bases at V and 6 bases at J; junction bases unmatched: 3. CDR3 sequence reads: CASSLQGSNEQFF. CDR3 bases: TGTGCCAGCTCACTACAGGGGAGCAATGAGCAGTTCTTC.

The genes are TRBV7-8 and TRBJ1-4; unclear D gene. The CDR3 covers 15 residues. The germline V and J ends were trimmed by 5 bases and 5 bases, with 15 bases remaining between them. CDR1 SGHVS and CDR2 FQNEAQ come from the germline V gene. This chain's CDR3 is CASSPQLSENEKLFF. CDR3 sequence (DNA): TGTGCCAGCAGCCCACAGCTGTCAGAAAATGAAAAACTGTTTTTT. Using reference TRBV7-8 and TRBJ1-4 for the parts outside the CDR3, the full variable domain is GAGVSQSPRYKVAKRGQDVALRCDPISGHVSLFWYQQALGQGPEFLTYFQNEAQLDKSGLPSDRFFAERPEGSVSTLKIQRTQQEDSAVYLCASSPQLSENEKLFFGSGTQLSVL.

The rearrangement links TRBV19 to TRBJ2-1, with 7 bases that match TRBD1. V gave up 6 bases and J gave up 6 bases; unmatched junction bases: 8. CDR3 size: 14 residues. CDR1 and CDR2 (germline): LNHDA, SQIVND (reference sequence). As DNA, the CDR3 is TGTGCCAGTAGGCCTGGGACAGTTTTCAATGAGCAGTTCTTC. Amino acids: CASRPGTVFNEQFF.

The genes are TRBV7-2 and TRBJ2-3; D unclear. Trimming pared 3 bases from V and 0 bases from J, leaving 7 bases between. This CDR3 has 14 amino acids. Per germline, CDR1 SGHTA and CDR2 FQGNSA. Here the CDR3 reads CASSFDSSTDTQYF. In DNA form, the CDR3 reads TGTGCCAGCAGCTTTGACTCTAGCACAGATACGCAGTATTTT.

The chain has TRBV28 and TRBJ1-5; D is possibly TRBD1 (5 bases). V was shortened by 11 bases and J by 0 bases, with 20 bases between the two germline ends. The germline V gene encodes CDR1 MDHEN and CDR2 SYDVKM. This CDR3 region has 16 residues. CDR3 bases: TGTGCCCTAGGGGACCAGGGTCTTACTAGCAATCAGCCCCAGCATTTT. It translates to CALGDQGLTSNQPQHF. The full variable domain, with the rest looked up from reference TRBV28 and TRBJ1-5, is DVKVTQSSRYLVKRTGEKVFLECVQDMDHENMFWYRQDPGLGLRLIYFSYDVKMKEKGDIPEGYSVSREKKERFSLILESASTNQTSMYLCALGDQGLTSNQPQHFGDGTRLSIL.

This sequence joins TRBV5-6 and TRBJ2-1, with TRBD1 identical over 9 bases. Germline values: CDR1 SGHDT, CDR2 YYEEEE. V lost 3 bases to trimming and J lost 2 bases; unmatched junction nucleotides: 6. The CDR3 is 16 residues long. The CDR3: CASSSYRDRAYNEQFF. In DNA, the CDR3 is TGTGCCAGCAGCTCATACCGGGACAGGGCCTACAATGAGCAGTTCTTC.

The rearrangement joins TRBV5-1 to TRBJ1-4; maybe TRBD1 (5 bases). With 0 bases removed from V and 5 bases from J, the gap between germline ends came to 11 bases. The length of the CDR3 is 15 residues. Looked up from germline, CDR1 is SGHRS and CDR2 is YFSETQ. The CDR3 region is CASSLGDAKNEKLFF. DNA of the CDR3: TGCGCCAGCAGCTTGGGGGACGCCAAAAATGAAAAACTGTTTTTT.

The chain combines TRBV6-1 with TRBJ2-3, with TRBD1 identical over 7 bases. After removal of 5 bases from V and 6 bases from J, the junction contained 11 bases not matched to a gene. CDR1 and CDR2 from the germline V gene are MNHNS and SASEGT. The CDR3 has 15 residues. CDR3 protein: CASSTGTAMRDTQYF. The CDR3 region has the DNA TGTGCCAGCAGTACCGGGACAGCGATGAGGGATACGCAGTATTTT.

The CDR3: CASSQGPGGGTDTQYF. CDR3 in DNA: TGCGCCAGCAGCCAAGGGCCCGGGGGGGGGACAGATACGCAGTATTTT. This chain connects TRBV4-3 to TRBJ2-3; TRBD2 matches 8 bases. Germline CDR1 LGHNA, CDR2 YSLEER. J lost 3 bases, V lost 1 base, and 6 bases had no gene match. The CDR3 is 16 amino acids.

The gene calls are TRBV5-1 and TRBJ2-7; possibly TRBD2 for D (6 bases). Trimming took off 2 bases at V and 2 bases at J, with 11 bases between the two ends. CDR1 is SGHRS, CDR2 YFSETQ, per germline. The CDR3 spans 14 residues. The CDR3 protein is CASSLAGATYEQYF. The CDR3 DNA is TGCGCCAGCAGCTTAGCGGGCGCTACCTACGAGCAGTACTTC.

The V call is TRBV6-6, the J call TRBJ1-2; D possibly corresponds to TRBD1 (6 bases). From germline, CDR1 is MNHNY and CDR2 SVGAGI (reference sequence). CDR3 length: 10 amino acids. Trimming left V 7 bases short and J 7 bases short, with 7 bases between. CDR3 nucleotide sequence: TGTGCCAGCACAGGGGCTGGCTACACCTTC. Residues: CASTGAGYTF.

The chain combines TRBV11-1 with TRBJ2-7, with 7 nucleotides matching TRBD2. With V trimmed by 5 bases and J by 5 bases, 3 bases remained unmatched. This CDR3 has 12 residues. Germline CDR1 SGHAT, CDR2 FQDESV (reference sequence). CDR3 sequence: CASSGLEHEQYF. The CDR3 DNA sequence: TGTGCCAGCAGCGGACTAGAGCACGAGCAGTACTTC.

This clone was seen a single time. The chain is built from TRBV9 and TRBJ1-2; tentatively, D is TRBD1 (5 bases). The CDR3 runs 15 residues. CDR1 and CDR2 from the germline V gene are SGDLS and YYNGEE. The V and J ends lost 0 bases and 1 base respectively, with 10 bases between them. This CDR3 reads CASSVAQDNNYGYTF. The CDR3 region has the DNA TGTGCCAGCAGCGTAGCACAGGACAATAACTATGGCTACACCTTC.

This chain joins TRBV7-6 and TRBJ2-3, with D perhaps matching TRBD2 (6 bases). The V gene's germline CDR1 is SGHVS and CDR2 FNYEAQ. The CDR3 runs 14 residues. Trimming took 2 bases from V and 3 from J, leaving 9 bases between them. The CDR3 loop reads CASSLSSVTDTQYF. In DNA, the CDR3 is TGTGCCAGCAGCTTATCTAGCGTAACAGATACGCAGTATTTT.